This T cell receptor beta chain stems from a study of T cell responses to AZD1222 COVID-19 vaccine (dated by TCRdb to the early 2020s). Broadly, across the study: A total of around 240 trial participants underwent TCR sequencing, of whom around 210 had received two doses of AZD1222 and 26 had received two doses of the MenACWY control vaccine. Trial participants were enrolled by age into subgroups of 18-55, 56-69 and 70-plus years, and 148, 28 and 57 TCR-sequenced participants, respectively, were included in these subgroups.

Study-wide conclusions, independent of this receptor: After two AZD1222 doses, spike-specific TCR breadth and depth were significantly higher than at day 0 and than in MenACWY recipients. Conclusions about previously exposed vaccinees are limited, since just six AZD1222 recipients were seropositive for SARS-CoV-2 at baseline. Because no samples from the day 14 peak response were available, repertoires could be characterized only after the peak T cell response. CD4 TCRs associated with the vaccine covered the entire spike protein, and the dominant responses were in regions 160-218 and 743-854. Nearly half of unique spike-specific TCRs reportedly recognized epitopes outside regions mutated in the B.1.351 and B.1.1.7 variants. In the small 56-69-year group, the increase in depth fell short of significance, most likely because of low power. Participants were mostly white British, with more females than males. The authors suggested clonal diversity may have been underestimated.

According to the study, the label for this sample's time point signals: baseline before first vaccination. The meaning of the sample's treatment or condition label: meningococcal conjugate vaccine given as trial control. Samples from vaccinated people were obtained from the UK trials COV001 and COV002, which included a single-blind randomized controlled phase 2/3 trial of AZD1222 (ChAdOx1 nCoV-19) in healthy adults. For TCRbeta chain sequencing, PBMC samples were collected from trial participants at day 0 and at day 28 after the second dose. The germline V and J ends show losses of 6 bases and 7 bases respectively, and no gene match explains 12 bases of the junction. CDR1 SNHLY and CDR2 FYNNEI were looked up in the germline V gene. The CDR3, cysteine through phenylalanine, is 17 amino acids long. Only the CDR3 DNA stays, 51 bases, in frame from base 1. The CDR3 regions of human TCRbeta chains were subjected to immunosequencing. From the authors' description of their analysis: TCRs in the repertoires were matched against a reference library of SARS-CoV-2-specific TCRs that had been generated with the MIRA antigen-specificity platform. Breadth was defined as the fraction of unique TCRs that were SARS-CoV-2-associated, and depth was defined as the fraction of total T cells that were SARS-CoV-2-associated. Using the MIRA data, each spike-specific TCR was assigned both to the spike region to which the TCR was reactive and to a CD4 or CD8 class. Log10-transformed breadth and depth values were compared by one-way ANOVA with Sidak's multiple comparisons tests. The immuneACCESS repertoire file appears here via TCRdb, limited to in-frame rearrangements. These files lack a portion of the clones; in checked studies, under half of the deficit traces to unresolved V genes, and the cause of the others is not known. V, J and clone size are those of that table, while D and trimming were read from the DNA. The sample includes 110,000 or so clones, with roughly 88% observed a single time. The ten largest clones take up around 13% of the sample.

Comment on this clone: The antigen this receptor binds is unknown. No base quality information exists; no much larger clone differs at one position.

Sequencing was performed on peripheral blood, taken on day 0 of MenACWY control vaccination. This clonotype was obtained from an adult in good health. The rearranged segments are TRBV2 and TRBJ1-6; a stretch of 10 junction bases matches TRBD1. The CDR3 is CASSTPPGQGTNSPLHF. The DNA is TGTGCCAGCAGCACACCCCCGGGACAGGGGACGAATTCACCCCTCCACTTT.